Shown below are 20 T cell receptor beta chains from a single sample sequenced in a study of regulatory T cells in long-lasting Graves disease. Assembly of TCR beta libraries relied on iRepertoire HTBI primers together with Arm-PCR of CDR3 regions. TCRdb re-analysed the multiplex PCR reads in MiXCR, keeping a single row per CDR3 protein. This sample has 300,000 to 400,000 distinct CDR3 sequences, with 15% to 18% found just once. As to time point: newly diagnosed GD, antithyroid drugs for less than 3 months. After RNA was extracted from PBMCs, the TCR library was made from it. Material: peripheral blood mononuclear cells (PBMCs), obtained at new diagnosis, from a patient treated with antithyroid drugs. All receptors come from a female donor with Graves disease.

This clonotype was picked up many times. The CDR3 DNA sequence: TGTGCCAGCAGCTTAGGAGGCAGGGGCTACGAGCAGTACTTC. Translation: CASSLGGRGYEQYF. The rearrangement links TRBV7-9 to TRBJ2-7; the D gene is possibly TRBD1 (6 bases). The V end was cut by 1 base, the J end by 3 bases, with 10 bases between. CDR1 is SEHNR, CDR2 FQNEAQ, per germline (reference sequence). CDR3 length equals 14 residues.

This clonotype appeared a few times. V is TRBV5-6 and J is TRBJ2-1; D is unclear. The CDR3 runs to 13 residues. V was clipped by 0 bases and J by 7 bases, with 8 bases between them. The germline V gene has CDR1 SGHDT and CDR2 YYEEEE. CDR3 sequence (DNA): TGTGCCAGCAGCTTGGGGGCCCCGAATGAGCAGTTCTTC. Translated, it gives CASSLGAPNEQFF.

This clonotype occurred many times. CDR3 sequence reads: CATSGQGNQPQHF. As DNA, the CDR3 is TGTGCCACCAGTGGACAAGGCAATCAGCCCCAGCATTTT. This chain connects TRBV24-1 to TRBJ1-5; D gene ambiguous. The CDR3 loop spans 13 amino acids. Trimming pared 5 bases from V and 2 bases from J, leaving 6 bases between. From germline, CDR1 is KGHDR and CDR2 SFDVKD.

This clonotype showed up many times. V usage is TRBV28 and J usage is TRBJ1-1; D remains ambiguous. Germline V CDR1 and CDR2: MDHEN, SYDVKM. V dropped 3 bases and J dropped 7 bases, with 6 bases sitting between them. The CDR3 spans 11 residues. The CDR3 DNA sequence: TGTGCCAGCAGTTTTGGTGGTGAAGCTTTCTTT. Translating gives CASSFGGEAFF.

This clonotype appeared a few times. The chain's CDR3 is CASGFGSVTDTQYF. The CDR3 bases are TGTGCTAGTGGTTTTGGTAGCGTCACAGATACGCAGTATTTT. This chain connects TRBV12-5 to TRBJ2-3; TRBD2 might be the D (5 bases). In germline, CDR1 is LGHNT, CDR2 FRNRAP. The CDR3 is 14 amino acids. Trimming took off 3 bases at V and 2 bases at J, with 9 bases between the two ends.

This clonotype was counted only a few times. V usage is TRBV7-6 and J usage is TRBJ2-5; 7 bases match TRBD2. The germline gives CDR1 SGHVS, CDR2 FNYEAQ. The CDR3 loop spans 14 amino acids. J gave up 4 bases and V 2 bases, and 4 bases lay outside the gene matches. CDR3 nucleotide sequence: TGTGCCAGCAGCTTACGACTAGCCGTAGAGACCCAGTACTTC. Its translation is CASSLRLAVETQYF.

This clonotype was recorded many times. The CDR3 loop reads CASSYPGSGGAGGGELFF. The CDR3 coding sequence is TGTGCCAGCAGTTACCCTGGAAGCGGGGGGGCTGGAGGCGGGGAGCTGTTTTTT. The V and J genes are TRBV6-5 and TRBJ2-2; the match to TRBD2 covers 10 bases. Germline V gene lookup returns CDR1 MNHEY and CDR2 SVGAGI. The CDR3 consists of 18 residues. Germline trimming cut 2 bases from V and 7 bases from J; bases unmatched to any gene: 13.

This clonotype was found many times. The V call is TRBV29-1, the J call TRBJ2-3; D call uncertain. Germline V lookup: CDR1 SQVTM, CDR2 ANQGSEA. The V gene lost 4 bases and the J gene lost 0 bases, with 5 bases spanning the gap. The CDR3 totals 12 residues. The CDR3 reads CSVAPSTDTQYF. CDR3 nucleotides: TGCAGCGTTGCGCCCAGCACAGATACGCAGTATTTT.

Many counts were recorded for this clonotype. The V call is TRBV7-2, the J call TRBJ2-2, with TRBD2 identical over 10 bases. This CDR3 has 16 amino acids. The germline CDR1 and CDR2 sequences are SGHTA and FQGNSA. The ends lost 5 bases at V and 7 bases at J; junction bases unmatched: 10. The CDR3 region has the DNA TGTGCCAGCAGCGGACGGGCTAGCGGGAGTGGCGGGGAGCTGTTTTTT. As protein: CASSGRASGSGGELFF.

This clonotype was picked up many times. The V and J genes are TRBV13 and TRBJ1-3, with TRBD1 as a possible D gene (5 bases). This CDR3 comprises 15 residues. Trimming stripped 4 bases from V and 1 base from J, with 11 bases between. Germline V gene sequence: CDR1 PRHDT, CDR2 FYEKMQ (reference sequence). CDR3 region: CASSSPQGSGNTIYF. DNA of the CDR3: TGTGCCAGCAGCTCACCCCAGGGTTCTGGAAACACCATATATTTT.

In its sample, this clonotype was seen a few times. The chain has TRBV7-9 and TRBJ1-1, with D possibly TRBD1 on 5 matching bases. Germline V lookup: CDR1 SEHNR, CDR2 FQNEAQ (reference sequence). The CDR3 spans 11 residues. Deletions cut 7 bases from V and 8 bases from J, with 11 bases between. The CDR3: CASIRAPEAFF. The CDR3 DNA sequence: TGTGCCAGCATCAGGGCCCCCGAAGCTTTCTTT.

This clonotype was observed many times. The CDR3 DNA reads TGTGCCAGTAGTGGAGCTTGGGGTGACGGCTACACCTTC. It specifies CASSGAWGDGYTF. The chain links TRBV19 to TRBJ1-2; D is uncertain. The CDR3 contains 13 residues. Germline CDR1 LNHDA, CDR2 SQIVND (reference sequence). Deletions cut 5 bases from V and 8 bases from J, with 15 bases between.

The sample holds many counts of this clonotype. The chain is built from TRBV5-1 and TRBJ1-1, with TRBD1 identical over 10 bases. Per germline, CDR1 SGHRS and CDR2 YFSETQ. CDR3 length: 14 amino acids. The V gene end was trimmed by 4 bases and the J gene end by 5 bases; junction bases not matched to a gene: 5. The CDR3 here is CASSKGQGETEAFF. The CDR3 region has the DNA TGCGCCAGCAGCAAAGGACAGGGGGAGACTGAAGCTTTCTTT.

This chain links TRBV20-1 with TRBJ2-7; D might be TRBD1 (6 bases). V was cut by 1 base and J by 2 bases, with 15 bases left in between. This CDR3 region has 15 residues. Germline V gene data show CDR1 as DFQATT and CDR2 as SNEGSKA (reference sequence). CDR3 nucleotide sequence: TGCAGTGCTAGAGTAGCGTCTAGGGGGACCTACGAGCAGTACTTC. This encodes CSARVASRGTYEQYF.

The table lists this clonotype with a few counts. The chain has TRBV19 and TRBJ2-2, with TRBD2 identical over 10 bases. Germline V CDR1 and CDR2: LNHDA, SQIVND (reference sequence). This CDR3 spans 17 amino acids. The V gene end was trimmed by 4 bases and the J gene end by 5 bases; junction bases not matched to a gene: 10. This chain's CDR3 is CASSTAPSGRLTGELFF. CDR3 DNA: TGTGCCAGTAGTACCGCCCCTAGCGGGAGACTAACCGGGGAGCTGTTTTTT.

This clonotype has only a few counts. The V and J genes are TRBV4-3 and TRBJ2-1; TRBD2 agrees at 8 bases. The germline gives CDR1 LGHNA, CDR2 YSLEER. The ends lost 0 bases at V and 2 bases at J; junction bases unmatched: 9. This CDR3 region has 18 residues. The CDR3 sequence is CASSQDTIREGTYNEQFF. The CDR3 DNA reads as TGCGCCAGCAGCCAAGATACGATCCGGGAGGGCACCTACAATGAGCAGTTCTTC.

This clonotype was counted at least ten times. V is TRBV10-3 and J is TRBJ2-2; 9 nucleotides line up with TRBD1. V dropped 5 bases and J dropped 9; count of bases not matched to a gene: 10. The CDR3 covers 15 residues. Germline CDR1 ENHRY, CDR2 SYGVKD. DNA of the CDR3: TGTGCCATCAGTAAACAGGGGGCGCAGGATCGGGAGCTGTTTTTT. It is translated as CAISKQGAQDRELFF.

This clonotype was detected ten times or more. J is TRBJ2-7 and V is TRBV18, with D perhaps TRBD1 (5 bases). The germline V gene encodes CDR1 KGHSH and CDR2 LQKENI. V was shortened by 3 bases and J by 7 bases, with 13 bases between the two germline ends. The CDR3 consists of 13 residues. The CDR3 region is CASSPQQVREQYF. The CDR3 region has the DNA TGTGCCAGCTCACCTCAACAGGTCCGAGAGCAGTACTTC.

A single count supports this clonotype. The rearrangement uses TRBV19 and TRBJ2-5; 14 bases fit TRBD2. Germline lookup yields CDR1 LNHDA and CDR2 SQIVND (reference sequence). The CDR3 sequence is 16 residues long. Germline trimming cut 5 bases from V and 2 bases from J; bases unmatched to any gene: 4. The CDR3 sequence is CASSLRTSGRQETQYF. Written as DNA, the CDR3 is TGTGCCAGTAGTCTCCGGACTAGCGGGAGGCAAGAGACCCAGTACTTC.

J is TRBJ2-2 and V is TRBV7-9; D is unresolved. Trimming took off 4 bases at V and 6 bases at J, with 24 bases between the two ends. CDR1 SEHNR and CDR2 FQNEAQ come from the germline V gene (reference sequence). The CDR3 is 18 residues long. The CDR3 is CASSSPIPALGRAGELFF. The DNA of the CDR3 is TGTGCCAGCAGCTCTCCGATTCCCGCCCTGGGAAGGGCCGGGGAGCTGTTTTTT. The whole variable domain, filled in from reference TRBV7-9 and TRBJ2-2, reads DTGVSQNPRHKITKRGQNVTFRCDPISEHNRLYWYRQTLGQGPEFLTYFQNEAQLEKSRLLSDRFSAERPKGSFSTLEIQRTEQGDSAMYLCASSSPIPALGRAGELFFGEGSRLTVL.